This T cell receptor (beta chain) was retrieved from a study of neurological immune-mediated disorders (dated by TCRdb to the late 2010s). Background on the whole study: Using UMI-based sequencing, the study compared peripheral blood TCR-beta repertoires from patients with HTLV-I-associated myelopathy (HAM/TSP), patients with multiple sclerosis, and healthy controls. The 106 TCR-beta libraries covered PBMC samples along with longitudinal samples, technical triplicates, and paired sorted CD4+ and CD8+ T-cell subsets. The cohort was made up of 68 subjects, consisting of some 14 HAM/TSP patients, roughly 35 multiple sclerosis patients and around 20 healthy controls. General study outcomes and caveats: TCR clonal expansion was highest in HAM/TSP patients and lowest in MS patients, with MS patients falling below even healthy controls. No identical CDR3 amino acid sequences were shared among expanded clones across subjects, suggesting private TCR-beta repertoires in all groups.

Taken from the germline V gene, the CDR1 and CDR2 loops are SGHRS and YFSETQ. V loses 0 bases of germline sequence and J loses 7 bases, and the interval between the two ends is 17 bases. From cysteine to phenylalanine, the CDR3 is 16 amino acids long. Only the CDR3 region is kept as DNA, spanning 48 bases read in frame from base 1. This clonotype has ten or more counts. The clone's antigen remains unknown. No base qualities exist here, and no much larger clone lies one base off it. cDNA was synthesized by template-switch 5'RACE using a primer carrying a 10-nucleotide random unique molecular identifier by which each TCR transcript was tagged. Every sequencing run yielded over 180 million TCR-beta sequences covering 15-18 subjects. The RNeasy kit was used for extraction of total RNA. Using the KAPA Real-time Library Amplification kit, TCR-beta VDJ regions were amplified with primers for the TCR constant region and the 5'RACE anchor. A first PCR added sample indexes and Illumina adaptors, and a second PCR then raised library yield. After purification with Ampure beads, the TCR product of roughly 650 bp was size-selected on a 2% E-gel SizeSelection system. Before pooling, libraries had their quality checked on a Bioanalyzer, their concentration measured with Qubit, and their quantity determined with the Kapa Library Quantification kit. An Illumina HiSeq 2500 sequenced the libraries paired-end 2 x 150 bp. To increase sequence diversity, roughly 24-32% phiX was spiked into each library pool. As for the original processing: Quality-filtered reads were processed with the UMI-based MiGEC pipeline, which removed over 90% of raw TCR sequences during error correction. VDJ genes were aligned to IMGT germline references, and each clonotype was defined by a unique CDR3 amino acid sequence together with V-J genes. VDJtools evaluated clonal expansion, Shannon diversity and CDR3 relatedness (CalcPairwiseDistances, ClusterSamples); CLCbio workbench built phylogenetic trees. Expanded clones were defined as having at least 8 unique UMIs, based on coefficient-of-variation modelling across technical triplicates. Starting from the raw public reads, TCRdb applied fastp trimming at Q25, assembled clones with MiXCR and retained in-frame beta chains. Rows matching on CDR3 protein sequence are summarized as one entry with the most common DNA and genes. These V and J calls are TCRdb output, not the study's own analysis. The sample records about 79,000 distinct CDR3 sequences, roughly an eighth of which are singletons. Clones ranked in the top ten supply 6% to 7% of the sample.

The healthy controls were volunteers from blood banks in Maryland, USA. For the unsorted PBMC libraries, 2 million PBMCs were stored in RNAlater at -80 degrees C until RNA extraction and were used to generate the libraries. PBMCs were separated from peripheral blood using Ficoll-Hypaque density gradient centrifugation and then cryopreserved in liquid nitrogen. The specimen sequenced was PBMCs. This TCR derives from a woman between 50 and 59 years old in good health. The rearranged segments are TRBV5-1 and TRBJ2-1; a tentative D match to TRBD1 spans 6 bases. The sequenced DNA is TGCGCCAGCAGCTTGGTCAGGGGAGATTATCTGAATGAGCAGTTCTTC. The encoded protein is CASSLVRGDYLNEQFF.